This T cell receptor beta chain was recovered during a study of vaccination and CD4 T cells after COVID-19. The assay that was used to sequence DNA from cultured CD4+ T cells was the Oncomine TCR Beta short-read assay. In TCRdb, the PCR reads were re-called with MiXCR into one record per CDR3 protein. The sample lists about 20,000 distinct CDR3 sequences; 43% were seen once. This clonotype occurred once. What it binds is not known. Regarding treatment: approximately nine-day PBMC culture with coronavirus spike peptide pools or control peptides (ViraFEST assay). Culture conditions combined about 2 million PBMCs per well with 9.5 to 10 IU/ml IL-2 and about 9.8 ug/ml peptide pools. The material sequenced was CD4+ T cells from blood, cultured in vitro, taken after SARS-CoV-2 vaccination. The clonotype originates from a human donor who had recovered from COVID-19.

CDR3 in amino acids: CASRESTGTNSPLHF. The CDR3 DNA reads TGTGCCAGCAGAGAATCAACAGGGACCAATTCACCCCTCCACTTT. The chain employs TRBV28 and TRBJ1-6, with a weak D call TRBD1 (6 bases). V was clipped by 6 bases and J by 7 bases, with 16 bases between them. Germline loops: CDR1 MDHEN, CDR2 SYDVKM. The CDR3 covers 15 residues.